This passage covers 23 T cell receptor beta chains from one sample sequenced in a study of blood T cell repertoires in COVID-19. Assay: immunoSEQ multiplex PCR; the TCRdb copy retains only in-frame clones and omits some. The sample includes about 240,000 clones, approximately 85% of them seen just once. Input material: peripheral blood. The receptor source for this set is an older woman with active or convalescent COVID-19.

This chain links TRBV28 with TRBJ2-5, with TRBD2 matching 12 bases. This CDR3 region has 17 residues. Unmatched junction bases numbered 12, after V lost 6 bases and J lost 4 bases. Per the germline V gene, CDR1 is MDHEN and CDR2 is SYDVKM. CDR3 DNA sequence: TGTGCCAGCAGGAATAACCAGCTAGCGGGGGGGCGAGAGACCCAGTACTTC. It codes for CASRNNQLAGGRETQYF.

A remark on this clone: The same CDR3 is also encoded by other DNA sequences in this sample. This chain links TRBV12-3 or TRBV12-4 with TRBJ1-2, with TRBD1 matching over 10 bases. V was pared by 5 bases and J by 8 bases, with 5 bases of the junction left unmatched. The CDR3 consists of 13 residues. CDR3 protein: CASSRGQGDGYTF. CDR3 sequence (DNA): TGTGCCAGCAGTCGCGGACAGGGGGACGGCTACACCTTC.

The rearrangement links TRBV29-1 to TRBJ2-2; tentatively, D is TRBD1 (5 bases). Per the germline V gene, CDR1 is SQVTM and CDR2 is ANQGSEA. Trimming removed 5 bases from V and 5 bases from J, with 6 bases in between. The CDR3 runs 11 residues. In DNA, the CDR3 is TGCAGCGTTCAGGGTACCGGGGAGCTGTTTTTT. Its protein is CSVQGTGELFF.

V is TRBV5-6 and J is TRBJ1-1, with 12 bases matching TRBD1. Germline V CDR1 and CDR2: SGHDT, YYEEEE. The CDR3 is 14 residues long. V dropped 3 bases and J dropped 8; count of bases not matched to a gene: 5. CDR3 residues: CASSWGTGGPEAFF. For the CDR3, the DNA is TGTGCCAGCAGCTGGGGGACAGGGGGCCCAGAAGCTTTCTTT.

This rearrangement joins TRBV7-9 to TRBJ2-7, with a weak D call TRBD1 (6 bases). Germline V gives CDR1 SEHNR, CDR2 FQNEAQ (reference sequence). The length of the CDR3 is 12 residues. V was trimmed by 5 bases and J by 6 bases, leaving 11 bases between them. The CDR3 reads CASSMGHLEQYF. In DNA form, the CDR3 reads TGTGCCAGCAGCATGGGACATCTCGAGCAGTACTTC.

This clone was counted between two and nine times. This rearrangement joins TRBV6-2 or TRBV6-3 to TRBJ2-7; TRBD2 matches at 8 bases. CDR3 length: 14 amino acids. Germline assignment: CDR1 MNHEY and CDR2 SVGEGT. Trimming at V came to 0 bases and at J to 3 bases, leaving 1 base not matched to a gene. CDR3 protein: CASSYSLAGYEQYF. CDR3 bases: TGTGCCAGCAGTTACTCGCTAGCGGGCTACGAGCAGTACTTC.

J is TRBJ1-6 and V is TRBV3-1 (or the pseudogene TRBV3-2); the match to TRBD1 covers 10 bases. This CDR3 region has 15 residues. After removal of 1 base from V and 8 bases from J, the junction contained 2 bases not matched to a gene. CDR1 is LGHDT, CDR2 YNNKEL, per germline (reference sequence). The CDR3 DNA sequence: TGTGCCAGCAGCCAAGCCGGGACAGGGGATTCACCCCTCCACTTT. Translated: CASSQAGTGDSPLHF.

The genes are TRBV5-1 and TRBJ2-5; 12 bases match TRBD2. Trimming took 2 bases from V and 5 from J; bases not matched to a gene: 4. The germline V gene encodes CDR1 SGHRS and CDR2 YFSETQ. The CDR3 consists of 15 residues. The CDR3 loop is CASSFGLAGWETQYF. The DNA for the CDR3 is TGCGCCAGCAGCTTTGGACTAGCGGGGTGGGAGACCCAGTACTTC.

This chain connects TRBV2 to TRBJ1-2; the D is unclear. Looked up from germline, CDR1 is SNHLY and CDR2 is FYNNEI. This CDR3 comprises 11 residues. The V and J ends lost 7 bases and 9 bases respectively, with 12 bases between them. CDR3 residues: CASMRVYSYTF. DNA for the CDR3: TGTGCCAGCATGCGGGTTTATAGCTACACCTTC.

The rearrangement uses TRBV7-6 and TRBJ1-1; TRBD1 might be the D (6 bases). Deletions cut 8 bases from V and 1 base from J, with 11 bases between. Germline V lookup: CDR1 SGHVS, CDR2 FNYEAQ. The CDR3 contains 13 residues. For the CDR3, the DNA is TGTGCCAGCCGAGGACAGTCGAACACTGAAGCTTTCTTT. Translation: CASRGQSNTEAFF. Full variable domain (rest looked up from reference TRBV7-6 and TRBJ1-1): GAGVSQSPRYKVTKRGQDVALRCDPISGHVSLYWYRQALGQGPEFLTYFNYEAQQDKSGLPNDRFSAERPEGSISTLTIQRTEQRDSAMYRCASRGQSNTEAFFGQGTRLTVV.

The DNA of the CDR3 is TGTGCCAGCAGCCCCCCGGGACATTCCTACAATGAGCAGTTCTTC. Translation: CASSPPGHSYNEQFF. The chain carries TRBV11-3 and TRBJ2-1, with D maybe TRBD1 (6 bases). The ends were cut back, 5 bases at V and 1 base at J, with 12 bases in the middle. CDR1 is SGHNT and CDR2 is YENEEA in the germline V gene. This CDR3 is built from 15 residues.

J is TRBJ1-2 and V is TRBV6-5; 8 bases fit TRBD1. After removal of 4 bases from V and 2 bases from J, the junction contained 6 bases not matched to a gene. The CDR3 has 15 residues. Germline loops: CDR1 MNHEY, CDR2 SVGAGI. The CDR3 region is CASSFRTGRNYGYTF. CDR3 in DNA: TGTGCCAGCAGTTTCCGGACAGGGAGGAACTATGGCTACACCTTC.

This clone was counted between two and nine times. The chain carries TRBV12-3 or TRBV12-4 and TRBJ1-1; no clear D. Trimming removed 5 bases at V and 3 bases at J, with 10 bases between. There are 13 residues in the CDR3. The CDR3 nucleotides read TGTGCCAGCAGTAACCGAGGAGACACTGAAGCTTTCTTT. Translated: CASSNRGDTEAFF.

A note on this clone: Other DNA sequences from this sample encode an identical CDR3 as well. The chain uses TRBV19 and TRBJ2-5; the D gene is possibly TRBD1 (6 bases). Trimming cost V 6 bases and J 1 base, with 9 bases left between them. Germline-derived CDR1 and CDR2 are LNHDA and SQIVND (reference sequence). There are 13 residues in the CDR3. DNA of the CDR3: TGTGCCAGTAGCACAGGGTCCCAAGAGACCCAGTACTTC. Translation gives CASSTGSQETQYF.

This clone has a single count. In nucleotides, the CDR3 is TGCGCCAGCAGCGTTGCTGGGACAAGTAATGAAAAACTGTTTTTT. It translates to CASSVAGTSNEKLFF. J is TRBJ1-4 and V is TRBV5-1; possible D gene TRBD1, 6 bases. Germline values: CDR1 SGHRS, CDR2 YFSETQ. V dropped 4 bases and J dropped 4 bases, with 14 bases sitting between them. CDR3 length equals 15 residues.

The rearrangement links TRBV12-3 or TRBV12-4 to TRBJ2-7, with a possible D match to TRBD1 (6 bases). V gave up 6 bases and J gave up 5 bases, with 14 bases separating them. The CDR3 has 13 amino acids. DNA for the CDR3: TGTGCCAGCAGCGGACAGATCGGAGACGAGCAGTACTTC. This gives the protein CASSGQIGDEQYF.

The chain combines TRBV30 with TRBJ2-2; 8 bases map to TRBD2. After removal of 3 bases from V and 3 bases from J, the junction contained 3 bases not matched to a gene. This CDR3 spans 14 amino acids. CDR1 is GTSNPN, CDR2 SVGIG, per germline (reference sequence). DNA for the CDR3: TGTGCCTGGAGCACTAGCGGCTACACCGGGGAGCTGTTTTTT. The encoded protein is CAWSTSGYTGELFF.

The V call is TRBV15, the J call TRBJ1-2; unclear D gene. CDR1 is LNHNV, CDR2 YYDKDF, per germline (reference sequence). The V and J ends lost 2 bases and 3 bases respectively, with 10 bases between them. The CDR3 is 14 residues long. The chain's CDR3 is CATSRKYDYYGYTF. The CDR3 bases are TGTGCCACCAGCAGAAAGTATGACTACTATGGCTACACCTTC.

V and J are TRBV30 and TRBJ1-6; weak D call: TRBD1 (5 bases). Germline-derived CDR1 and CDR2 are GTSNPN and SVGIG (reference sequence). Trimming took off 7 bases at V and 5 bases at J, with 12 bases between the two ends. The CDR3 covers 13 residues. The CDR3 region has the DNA TGTGCCTCGACAGATACCAATAATTCACCCCTCCACTTT. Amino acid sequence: CASTDTNNSPLHF. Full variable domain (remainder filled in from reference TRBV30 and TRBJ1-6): SQTIHQWPATLVQPVGSPLSLECTVEGTSNPNLYWYRQAAGRGLQLLFYSVGIGQISSEVPQNLSASRPQDRQFILSSKKLLLSDSGFYLCASTDTNNSPLHFGNGTRLTVT.

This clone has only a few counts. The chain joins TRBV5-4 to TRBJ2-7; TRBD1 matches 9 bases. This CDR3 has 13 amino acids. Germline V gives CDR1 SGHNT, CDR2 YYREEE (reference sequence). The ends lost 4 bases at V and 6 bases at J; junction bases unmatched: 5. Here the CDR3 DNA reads TGTGCCAGCAGCCGGACAGGGGAGGGCGAGCAGTACTTC. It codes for CASSRTGEGEQYF.

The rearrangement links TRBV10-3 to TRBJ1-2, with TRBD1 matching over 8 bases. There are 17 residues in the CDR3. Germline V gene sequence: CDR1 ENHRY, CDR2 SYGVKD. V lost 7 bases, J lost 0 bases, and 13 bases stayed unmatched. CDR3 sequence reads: CAINELGQGTSNYGYTF. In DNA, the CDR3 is TGTGCCATCAATGAACTCGGACAGGGAACTTCTAACTATGGCTACACCTTC.

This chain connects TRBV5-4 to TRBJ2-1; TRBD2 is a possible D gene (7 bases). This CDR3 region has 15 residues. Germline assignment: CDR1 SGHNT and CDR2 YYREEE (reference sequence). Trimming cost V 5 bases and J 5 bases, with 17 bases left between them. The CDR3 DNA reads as TGTGCCAGCAGGGAGAAGGGGGGGGGTAACAATGAGCAGTTCTTC. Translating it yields CASREKGGGNNEQFF. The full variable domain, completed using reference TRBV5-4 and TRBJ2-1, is ETGVTQSPTHLIKTRGQQVTLRCSSQSGHNTVSWYQQALGQGPQFIFQYYREEENGRGNFPPRFSGLQFPNYSSELNVNALELDDSALYLCASREKGGGNNEQFFGPGTRLTVL.

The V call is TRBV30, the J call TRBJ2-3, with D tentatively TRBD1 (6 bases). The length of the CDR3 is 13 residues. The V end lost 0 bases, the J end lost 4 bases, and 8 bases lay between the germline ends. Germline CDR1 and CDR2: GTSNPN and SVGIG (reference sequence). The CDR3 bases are TGTGCCTGGAGTGTAAAGGGGGCAGATACGCAGTATTTT. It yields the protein CAWSVKGADTQYF. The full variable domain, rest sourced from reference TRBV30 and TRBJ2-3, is SQTIHQWPATLVQPVGSPLSLECTVEGTSNPNLYWYRQAAGRGLQLLFYSVGIGQISSEVPQNLSASRPQDRQFILSSKKLLLSDSGFYLCAWSVKGADTQYFGPGTRLTVL.